This TCR beta chain was obtained from a study of T cell changes during pregnancy in multiple sclerosis. Libraries were prepared by immunoSEQ multiplex PCR; TCRdb keeps only in-frame clonotypes and omits some of them. The sample consists of 55,000 to 85,000 clones, more than 90% of them appearing once. This TCR derives from a female donor with multiple sclerosis, enrolled in a pregnancy study. The specimen comprised peripheral blood, sampled in the second trimester of pregnancy.

CDR3 nucleotide sequence: TGTGCCAGCAGCTTGATGCTAGCGTCCTCCTACAATGAGCAGTTCTTC. It encodes CASSLMLASSYNEQFF. The chain recombines TRBV7-2 with TRBJ2-1; tentatively, D is TRBD2 (6 bases). V was pared by 3 bases and J by 0 bases, with 12 bases between. The CDR3 extends over 16 amino acids. Germline CDR1 reads SGHTA; CDR2 reads FQGNSA.